The 27 T cell receptor beta chains in this list originate from one sample, sequenced in a study of T-cell memory formation after mild COVID-19. MiXCR was run by TCRdb on the 5' RACE reads, yielding one entry per CDR3 protein. Among 250,000 to 300,000 distinct CDR3 sequences listed, 7% to 10% were seen once. Material for sequencing was PBMCs or a T cell subset sorted from them (not recorded which). Receptor source: a man between 18 and 29 years old who had mild COVID-19 (a few samples of this study predate the infection). Cell type and time point are not known.

This chain connects TRBV6-5 to TRBJ2-5; 10 positions agree with TRBD1. CDR1 is MNHEY and CDR2 is SVGAGI in the germline V gene. This CDR3 contains 14 residues. With V trimmed by 5 bases and J by 8 bases, 8 bases remained unmatched. CDR3 in amino acids: CASSETGGRATQYF. CDR3 coding DNA: TGTGCCAGCAGTGAGACAGGGGGCCGGGCCACCCAGTACTTC.

The DNA of the CDR3 is TGTGCCAGCAGTGAGCAGAGGGGCCTGCAGCCCCAGCATTTT. Translating it yields CASSEQRGLQPQHF. This rearrangement joins TRBV2 to TRBJ1-5; possible D gene TRBD1, 5 bases. The CDR3 is 14 residues long. V lost 3 bases and J lost 7, with 13 bases in between. Germline V gene sequence: CDR1 SNHLY, CDR2 FYNNEI.

This clonotype was observed at least ten times. The chain links TRBV5-1 to TRBJ2-3, with TRBD1 matching over 10 bases. Germline V gene lookup returns CDR1 SGHRS and CDR2 YFSETQ. The CDR3 has 16 residues. With V trimmed by 0 bases and J by 7 bases, 8 bases remained unmatched. The CDR3 region has the DNA TGCGCCAGCAGCTTGGCCGGGACAGGGGATTTAAATACGCAGTATTTT. Protein sequence: CASSLAGTGDLNTQYF.

In this sample, this clonotype turned up a few times. The CDR3 spells CASSVTYLSSYEQYF. The CDR3 DNA is TGTGCCAGCAGTGTAACATACTTAAGCTCCTACGAGCAGTACTTC. The chain joins TRBV12-3 or TRBV12-4 to TRBJ2-7, with D uncertain. V was pared by 5 bases and J by 0 bases, with 14 bases between. The CDR3 runs 15 residues.

This clonotype turned up a few times. Written as DNA, the CDR3 is TGTGCCAGCAGCCAAAGGGGCGGGGGCCCCTATAGCAATCAGCCCCAGCATTTT. Protein product: CASSQRGGGPYSNQPQHF. The chain carries TRBV7-2 and TRBJ1-5, with a possible D match to TRBD1 (6 bases). The CDR3 loop spans 18 amino acids. Germline CDR1 and CDR2: SGHTA and FQGNSA. The ends were cut back, 5 bases at V and 0 bases at J, with 20 bases in the middle.

This clonotype has a handful of counts. V usage is TRBV5-1 and J usage is TRBJ2-5, with 8 bases that match TRBD2. V trimming: 0 bases; J trimming: 1 base; junction bases outside the gene matches: 2. The CDR3 loop spans 15 amino acids. The germline gives CDR1 SGHRS, CDR2 YFSETQ. The CDR3 region is CASSLALAGQETQYF. The CDR3 DNA reads as TGCGCCAGCAGCTTGGCCCTAGCGGGCCAAGAGACCCAGTACTTC.

Only a few counts were recorded for this clonotype. This chain connects TRBV12-3 or TRBV12-4 to TRBJ2-1; the D is unclear. The V gene lost 2 bases and the J gene lost 6 bases, with 8 bases spanning the gap. This CDR3 is 13 amino acids long. CDR3: CASSLTQTNEQFF. The CDR3 DNA reads as TGTGCCAGCAGTTTAACGCAGACCAATGAGCAGTTCTTC.

The rearrangement joins TRBV19 to TRBJ1-5; TRBD1 matches 9 bases. V shed 7 bases and J 6 bases; nucleotides not matched to a gene: 7. The germline V gene has CDR1 LNHDA and CDR2 SQIVND (reference sequence). This CDR3 contains 14 residues. In DNA, the CDR3 is TGTGCCAGTAAGGGGGGGGACAGGGCTCAGCCCCAGCATTTT. This encodes CASKGGDRAQPQHF.

This clonotype showed up just a few times. The chain links TRBV4-1 to TRBJ1-1, with a tentative D call TRBD1 (6 bases). Trimming stripped 6 bases from V and 1 base from J, with 12 bases between. Germline V gene data show CDR1 as MGHRA and CDR2 as YSYEKL. CDR3 length: 14 residues. The DNA for the CDR3 is TGCGCCAGCAGAATACAGGGTACGAACACTGAAGCTTTCTTT. This translates into CASRIQGTNTEAFF.

This clonotype was detected a few times. The V and J genes are TRBV20-1 and TRBJ2-5; 8 bases are shared with TRBD1. Germline V lookup: CDR1 DFQATT, CDR2 SNEGSKA (reference sequence). The CDR3 totals 13 residues. Germline trimming cut 6 bases from V and 5 bases from J; bases unmatched to any gene: 8. This CDR3 is CSARGRGHETQYF. The DNA for the CDR3 is TGCAGTGCGAGGGGCAGGGGGCACGAGACCCAGTACTTC.

This clonotype was seen more than once but under ten times. The chain couples TRBV20-1 to TRBJ2-5, with D maybe TRBD2 (5 bases). V was shortened by 3 bases and J by 0 bases, with 8 bases between the two germline ends. Germline assignment: CDR1 DFQATT and CDR2 SNEGSKA (reference sequence). The CDR3 has 13 residues. The CDR3 coding sequence is TGCAGTGCTAGGGACTTGTACCAAGAGACCCAGTACTTC. As protein: CSARDLYQETQYF.

This clonotype came up a few times. This chain joins TRBV7-3 and TRBJ2-7; 8 nucleotides align to TRBD2. Looked up from germline, CDR1 is SGHTA and CDR2 is FQGTGA. Unmatched junction bases numbered 10, after V lost 5 bases and J lost 4 bases. The length of the CDR3 is 15 residues. CDR3 DNA sequence: TGTGCCAGCAGCCCGGGCTCGGGGGGGGTTTACGAGCAGTACTTC. Protein: CASSPGSGGVYEQYF.

This clonotype was seen a handful of times. The chain carries TRBV19 and TRBJ2-1; no clear D gene. The ends were cut back, 3 bases at V and 7 bases at J, with 10 bases in the middle. CDR3 length equals 13 residues. Germline V gene data show CDR1 as LNHDA and CDR2 as SQIVND (reference sequence). Here the CDR3 reads CASSMDVGNEQFF. The CDR3 DNA reads TGTGCCAGTAGTATGGACGTGGGGAATGAGCAGTTCTTC.

This clonotype was observed a handful of times. The CDR3 reads CASSPGGQESPLHF. The CDR3 DNA is TGTGCCAGCTCACCTGGGGGACAAGAGTCACCCCTCCACTTT. The chain joins TRBV18 to TRBJ1-6, with D possibly being TRBD1 (6 bases). The CDR3 spans 14 residues. Germline V gives CDR1 KGHSH, CDR2 LQKENI. V dropped 3 bases and J dropped 10 bases, with 13 bases sitting between them.

In its sample, this clonotype was seen a few times. The chain is built from TRBV12-3 or TRBV12-4 and TRBJ2-1; no firm D call. V was clipped by 6 bases and J by 7 bases, with 13 bases between them. The CDR3 is made up of 13 amino acids. The CDR3 here is CASRSPTVNEQFF. The CDR3 DNA follows: TGTGCCAGCAGATCACCGACTGTGAATGAGCAGTTCTTC.

This clonotype was counted only a few times. This sequence joins TRBV5-4 and TRBJ2-5; 9 positions agree with TRBD1. J gave up 2 bases and V 4 bases, and 6 bases lay outside the gene matches. The CDR3 runs 15 residues. The V gene's germline CDR1 is SGHNT and CDR2 YYREEE (reference sequence). The CDR3 nucleotides read TGTGCCAGCAGCCGCGGCGGACAGGGGCAAGAGACCCAGTACTTC. Its translation: CASSRGGQGQETQYF.

This clonotype was recorded at least ten times. V usage is TRBV20-1 and J usage is TRBJ1-1; D ambiguous. CDR1 DFQATT and CDR2 SNEGSKA come from the germline V gene (reference sequence). There are 14 residues in the CDR3. Trimming took 3 bases from V and 1 from J, leaving 12 bases between them. The CDR3: CSASSSGRNTEAFF. DNA of the CDR3: TGCAGTGCTAGCTCCTCGGGCCGGAACACTGAAGCTTTCTTT.

V gene TRBV10-2 combines with J gene TRBJ1-6; D unresolved. This CDR3 has 14 residues. Germline assignment: CDR1 WSHSY and CDR2 SAAADI. V gave up 11 bases and J gave up 4 bases, with 15 bases separating them. The CDR3 loop is CAPPGRLYNSPLHF. CDR3 nucleotides: TGCGCCCCCCCAGGACGGCTTTATAATTCACCCCTCCACTTT.

This clonotype has ten or more counts. The J gene is TRBJ2-7, the V gene TRBV20-1, with 10 bases fitting TRBD1. The CDR3 loop spans 15 amino acids. The germline gives CDR1 DFQATT, CDR2 SNEGSKA (reference sequence). V was clipped by 0 bases and J by 2 bases; unmatched bases: 4. The CDR3 DNA sequence: TGCAGTGCTAGAGATCAGGGACAGGGGACCTACGAGCAGTACTTC. Translating gives CSARDQGQGTYEQYF.

This clonotype was counted at least ten times. The chain is built from TRBV4-3 and TRBJ2-1; 8 bases map to TRBD2. From germline, CDR1 is LGHNA and CDR2 YSLEER. The CDR3 is 15 amino acids. Losses at the gene ends were 4 bases for V and 4 bases for J; bases not matched to a gene: 6. The CDR3 region is CASSLGGGRYNEQFF. The CDR3, as DNA: TGCGCCAGCAGCCTCGGGGGGGGGAGATACAATGAGCAGTTCTTC.

The rearrangement uses TRBV4-1 and TRBJ2-7; the D gene is possibly TRBD1 (5 bases). Germline V gives CDR1 MGHRA, CDR2 YSYEKL. The CDR3 loop spans 13 amino acids. Trimming cost V 4 bases and J 5 bases, with 12 bases left between them. Here the CDR3 DNA reads TGCGCCAGCAGCCTCCTAGGGGTTGACGAGCAGTACTTC. The encoded protein is CASSLLGVDEQYF.

This clonotype was seen a handful of times. The chain recombines TRBV5-1 with TRBJ1-1, with 9 bases matching TRBD1. This CDR3 comprises 14 residues. Germline V gene data show CDR1 as SGHRS and CDR2 as YFSETQ. V trimming: 1 base; J trimming: 7 bases; junction bases outside the gene matches: 5. CDR3 region: CASSLSGQGVEAFF. For the CDR3, the DNA is TGCGCCAGCAGCTTGTCGGGACAGGGTGTTGAAGCTTTCTTT.

The chain is built from TRBV11-2 and TRBJ2-1; D remains unclear. The CDR3 extends over 15 amino acids. The germline gives CDR1 SGHAT, CDR2 FQNNGV. The germline V and J ends were trimmed by 0 bases and 10 bases, with 16 bases remaining between them. CDR3 nucleotide sequence: TGTGCCAGCAGCTTAGATGTGGCCCAGACCAACGAGCAGTTCTTC. Translation: CASSLDVAQTNEQFF.

This clonotype was seen at least ten times. The chain is built from TRBV20-1 and TRBJ2-5; TRBD2 aligns across 7 bases. The ends lost 3 bases at V and 5 bases at J; junction bases unmatched: 9. CDR1 and CDR2 from the germline V gene are DFQATT and SNEGSKA (reference sequence). The CDR3 extends over 14 amino acids. Here the CDR3 reads CSARSGLDRETQYF. CDR3 coding DNA: TGCAGTGCTAGGTCCGGACTAGATCGGGAGACCCAGTACTTC.

In its sample, this clonotype was seen a few times. The chain couples TRBV24-1 to TRBJ2-7; 7 nucleotides match TRBD1. CDR1 is KGHDR and CDR2 is SFDVKD in the germline V gene. The CDR3 has 11 amino acids. With V trimmed by 8 bases and J by 4 bases, 1 base remained unmatched. The CDR3 DNA reads TGTGCCACCATACAGGGGTACGAGCAGTACTTC. Translating gives CATIQGYEQYF.

This sequence joins TRBV5-1 and TRBJ1-6; the match to TRBD1 covers 9 bases. Germline V gene data show CDR1 as SGHRS and CDR2 as YFSETQ. V lost 5 bases and J lost 7; bases outside the gene matches: 4. This CDR3 is 14 amino acids long. The CDR3 coding sequence is TGCGCCAGCAGATGGGACAGGGAAAATTCACCCCTCCACTTT. It specifies CASRWDRENSPLHF.

This clonotype was seen only a few times. The chain couples TRBV7-2 to TRBJ2-1; a possible D gene is TRBD2 (5 bases). The ends were cut back, 5 bases at V and 3 bases at J, with 11 bases in the middle. Germline loops: CDR1 SGHTA, CDR2 FQGNSA. This CDR3 comprises 14 residues. This chain's CDR3 is CASSPPAVYNEQFF. In nucleotides, the CDR3 is TGTGCCAGCAGCCCCCCAGCGGTCTACAATGAGCAGTTCTTC.